The 8 T cell receptor beta chains reported below all come from one sample, sequenced in a study of cytomegalovirus exposure and HLA in healthy donors. The PCR was carried out with 60 Vbeta primers and 13 Jbeta primers. Clones were sequenced by immunoSEQ multiplex PCR, and TCRdb holds only the in-frame ones, with some missing. This sample has 140,000 to 150,000 clones, with around a tenth found just once. The sequenced material came from PBMCs. These TCRs come from a man between 45 and 60 years old in good health and CMV-seronegative.

The CDR3 spells CASSIQGAGSPLHF. As DNA, the CDR3 is TGTGCCAGCAGTATACAGGGGGCCGGATCACCCCTCCACTTT. The chain employs TRBV6-5 and TRBJ1-6; 9 positions match TRBD1. This CDR3 has 14 residues. Germline V gene data show CDR1 as MNHEY and CDR2 as SVGAGI. With V trimmed by 5 bases and J by 10 bases, 6 bases remained unmatched.

This clone turned up a few times. This chain uses TRBV4-2 with TRBJ1-1; D may be TRBD1 (6 bases). The germline V gene has CDR1 LGHNA and CDR2 YNFKEQ. The V gene lost 0 bases and the J gene lost 10 bases, with 9 bases spanning the gap. This CDR3 contains 12 residues. The CDR3 is CASSQEGATAFF. CDR3 bases: TGTGCCAGCAGCCAAGAGGGGGCTACAGCTTTCTTT.

This clone has just a few counts. The genes are TRBV30 and TRBJ2-2; TRBD2 is a possible D gene (5 bases). The V end was cut by 3 bases, the J end by 4 bases, with 9 bases between. Germline CDR1 is GTSNPN and CDR2 is SVGIG (reference sequence). The CDR3 has 13 residues. The CDR3: CAWRGLATGELFF. Written as DNA, the CDR3 is TGTGCCTGGAGAGGCCTAGCCACCGGGGAGCTGTTTTTT.

This clone came up a few times. The chain uses TRBV15 and TRBJ2-7, with 8 bases fitting TRBD1. There are 16 residues in the CDR3. Trimming took 5 bases from V and 2 from J; bases not matched to a gene: 11. Germline CDR1 LNHNV, CDR2 YYDKDF (reference sequence). The CDR3 coding sequence is TGTGCCACCAGCCCCGGGGACAGGCTTGATACCTACGAGCAGTACTTC. Amino acid sequence: CATSPGDRLDTYEQYF.

This clone has at least ten counts. Other DNA sequences in this specimen translate into the identical CDR3. This chain connects TRBV6-5 to TRBJ1-6; TRBD1 might be the D (5 bases). This CDR3 has 12 residues. Trimming removed 2 bases at V and 13 bases at J, with 9 bases between. CDR1 is MNHEY and CDR2 is SVGAGI in the germline V gene. The CDR3 nucleotides read TGTGCCAGCAGTTACCGCGGGGGTCCCCTCCACTTT. Encoded protein: CASSYRGGPLHF.

The rearrangement uses TRBV10-1 and TRBJ2-7, with TRBD1 identical over 7 bases. V was pared by 0 bases and J by 5 bases, with 7 bases of the junction left unmatched. Germline CDR1 and CDR2: WNHNN and SYGVQD (reference sequence). CDR3 length: 15 residues. This CDR3 is CASSESFTGVHEQYF. CDR3 in DNA: TGCGCCAGCAGTGAGTCGTTTACAGGGGTCCACGAGCAGTACTTC.

This clone appeared a few times. The chain recombines TRBV7-2 with TRBJ2-5; TRBD2 might be the D (5 bases). Trimming pared 0 bases from V and 13 bases from J, leaving 12 bases between. CDR1 SGHTA and CDR2 FQGNSA come from the germline V gene. There are 12 residues in the CDR3. The CDR3 bases are TGTGCCAGCAGCTTAGCAGCGGCTATGTGGTACTTC. Translation: CASSLAAAMWYF.

The CDR3 spells CASSLGQGDIGLDNEQFF. For the CDR3, the DNA is TGTGCCAGCAGTTTGGGACAGGGGGACATTGGATTGGACAATGAGCAGTTCTTC. The chain combines TRBV27 with TRBJ2-1; 11 bases map to TRBD1. Germline V gene sequence: CDR1 MNHEY, CDR2 SMNVEV (reference sequence). Trimming took 3 bases from V and 5 from J; bases not matched to a gene: 12. The CDR3 has 18 amino acids.